This T cell receptor (beta chain) was recovered during a study of T cells in Graves' hyperthyroidism and ophthalmopathy. Study context: At initial diagnosis, before any treatment had begun, peripheral blood was obtained.

Hyperthyroidism patients were newly diagnosed, had disease duration under 2 months, and were aged 18 to 65 years. Those patients with uncontrolled infection, other autoimmune disease, pregnancy or lactation were excluded. Using less than 12 ml of fresh peripheral blood, PBMCs were prepared. The CDR3 regions of TCR beta were amplified from RNA transcripts. The HTBI set primed first-round TCR CDR3 RT-PCR. Using its own MiXCR run on the multiplex PCR reads, TCRdb lists one record per CDR3 protein. The data show a few hundred thousand distinct CDR3 sequences, 15% to 17% seen once. CDR3 size: 14 residues. With 8 bases removed from V and 6 bases from J, the gap between germline ends came to 14 bases. The germline V gene has CDR1 LGHDT and CDR2 YNNKEL (reference sequence). This clonotype has at least ten counts.

This chain links TRBV3-1 with TRBJ1-6; D possibly corresponds to TRBD1 (6 bases). The source of this sequence is a woman between 18 and 29 years old with Graves' hyperthyroidism. The sequenced sample was blood. CDR3 protein: CASSGQTINSPLHF. CDR3 bases: TGTGCCAGCTCCGGACAGACAATTAATTCACCCCTCCACTTT.